This section outlines one T cell receptor (beta chain) sequence together with its context. The data were taken from a study of T cells in Graves' hyperthyroidism and ophthalmopathy. Germline V CDR1 and CDR2: LGHNA, YNFKEQ. This CDR3 is built from 15 residues. Trimming took 0 bases from V and 2 from J, leaving 10 bases between them. Amplified TCR beta CDR3 regions derived from RNA transcripts. Primed by the HTBI set, a first-round RT-PCR was run on the TCR CDR3. TCRdb re-called the multiplex PCR reads with MiXCR, one entry per CDR3 protein. The data hold approximately 380,000 distinct CDR3 sequences, with around 18% observed a single time.

The receptor was isolated from a man between 18 and 29 years old with Graves' ophthalmopathy. The material sequenced was blood. The chain carries TRBV4-2 and TRBJ1-1; D not certain. This CDR3 is CASSQDRGPNTEAFF. For the CDR3, the DNA is TGTGCCAGCAGCCAAGATAGAGGCCCAAACACTGAAGCTTTCTTT.